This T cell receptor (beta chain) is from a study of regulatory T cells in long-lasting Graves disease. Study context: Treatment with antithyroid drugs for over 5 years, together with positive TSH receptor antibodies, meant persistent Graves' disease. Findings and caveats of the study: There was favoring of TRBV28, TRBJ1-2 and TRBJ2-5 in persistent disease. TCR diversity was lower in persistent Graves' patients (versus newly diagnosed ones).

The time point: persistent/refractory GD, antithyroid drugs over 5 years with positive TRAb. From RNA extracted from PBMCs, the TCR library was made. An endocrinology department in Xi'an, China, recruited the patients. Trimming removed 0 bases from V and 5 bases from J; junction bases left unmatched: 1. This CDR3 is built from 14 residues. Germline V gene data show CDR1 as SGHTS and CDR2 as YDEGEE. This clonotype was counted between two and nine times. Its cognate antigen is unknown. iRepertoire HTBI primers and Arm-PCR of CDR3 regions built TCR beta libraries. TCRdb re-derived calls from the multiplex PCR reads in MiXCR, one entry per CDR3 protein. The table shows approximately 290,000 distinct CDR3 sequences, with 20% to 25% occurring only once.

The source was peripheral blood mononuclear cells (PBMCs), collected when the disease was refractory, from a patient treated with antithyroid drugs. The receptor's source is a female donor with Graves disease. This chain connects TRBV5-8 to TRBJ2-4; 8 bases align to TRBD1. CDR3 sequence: CASSLAGGQNIQYF. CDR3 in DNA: TGTGCCAGCAGCTTGGCAGGGGGCCAAAACATTCAGTACTTC.